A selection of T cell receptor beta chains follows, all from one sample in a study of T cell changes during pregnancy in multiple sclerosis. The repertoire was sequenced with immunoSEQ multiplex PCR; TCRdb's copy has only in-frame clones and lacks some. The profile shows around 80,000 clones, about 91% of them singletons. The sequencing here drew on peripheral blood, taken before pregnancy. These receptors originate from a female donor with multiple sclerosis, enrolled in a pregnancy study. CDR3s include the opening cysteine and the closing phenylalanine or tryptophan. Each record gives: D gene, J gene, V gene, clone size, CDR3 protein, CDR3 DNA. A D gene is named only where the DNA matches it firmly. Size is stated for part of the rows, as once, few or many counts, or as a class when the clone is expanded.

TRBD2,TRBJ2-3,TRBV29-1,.,CSVEIGTTRRDTQYF,TGCAGCGTTGAGATAGGGACTACCCGCCGAGATACGCAGTATTTT
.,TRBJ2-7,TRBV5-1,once,CASSAGMSVKQYF,TGCGCCAGCAGCGCGGGAATGTCGGTAAAGCAGTACTTC
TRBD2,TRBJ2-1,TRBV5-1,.,CASSLAEREYNEQFF,TGCGCCAGCAGCTTGGCCGAGCGGGAATACAATGAGCAGTTCTTC
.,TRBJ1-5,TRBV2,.,CASSPGVQPQHF,TGTGCCAGCAGTCCAGGGGTTCAGCCCCAGCATTTT
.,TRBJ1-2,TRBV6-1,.,CASSEALDIFYGYTF,TGTGCCAGCAGTGAAGCTTTGGACATCTTCTATGGCTACACCTTC
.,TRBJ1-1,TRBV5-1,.,CASNNGSGSTEAFF,TGCGCCAGCAATAATGGATCCGGGAGCACTGAAGCTTTCTTT
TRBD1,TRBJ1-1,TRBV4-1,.,CASSQMGRDRKTEAFF,TGCGCCAGCAGCCAAATGGGGAGGGACAGGAAAACTGAAGCTTTCTTT
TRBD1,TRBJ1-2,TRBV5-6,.,CASSLEQAGQGAGSYGYTF,TGTGCCAGCAGCTTGGAGCAAGCGGGACAGGGGGCAGGAAGCTATGGCTACACCTTC
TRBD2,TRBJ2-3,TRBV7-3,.,CASSLSGGADTQYF,TGTGCCAGCAGCTTAAGCGGGGGGGCAGATACGCAGTATTTT
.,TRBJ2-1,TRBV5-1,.,CASSYDEGVYNEQFF,TGCGCCAGCAGCTATGACGAGGGGGTCTACAATGAGCAGTTCTTC
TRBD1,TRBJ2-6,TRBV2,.,CATGQTGSSGANVLTF,TGTGCCACCGGTCAGACAGGGTCCTCTGGGGCCAACGTCCTGACTTTC
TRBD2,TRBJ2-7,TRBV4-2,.,CASSQERGGPYEQYF,TGTGCCAGCAGCCAAGAGCGGGGGGGACCTTACGAGCAGTACTTC
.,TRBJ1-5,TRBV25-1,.,CASSVPGFDQPQHF,TGTGCCAGCAGTGTCCCGGGGTTCGATCAGCCCCAGCATTTT
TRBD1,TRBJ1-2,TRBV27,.,CASSFSRQGGVYGYTF,TGTGCCAGCAGTTTCTCTCGACAGGGGGGGGTCTATGGCTACACCTTC
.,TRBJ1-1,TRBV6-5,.,CASSLTGHENTEAFF,TGTGCCAGCAGTCTAACAGGGCACGAGAACACTGAAGCTTTCTTT
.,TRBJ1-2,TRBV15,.,CATSREVGAYGYTF,TGTGCCACCAGCAGGGAGGTGGGGGCCTATGGCTACACCTTC
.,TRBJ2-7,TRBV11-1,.,CASSFRTFGYEQYF,TGTGCCAGCAGCTTTCGGACATTTGGCTACGAGCAGTACTTC
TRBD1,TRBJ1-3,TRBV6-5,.,CASSTDRGNGNTIYF,TGTGCCAGCAGTACCGACAGGGGCAACGGAAACACCATATATTTT
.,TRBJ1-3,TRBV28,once,CASSPTGFGNTIYF,TGTGCCAGCAGCCCCACAGGTTTTGGAAACACCATATATTTT
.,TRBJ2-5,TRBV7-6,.,CASSPIPRGIQETQYF,TGTGCCAGCAGCCCCATACCCAGGGGCATCCAAGAGACCCAGTACTTC
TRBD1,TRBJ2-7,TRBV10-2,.,CASSPDRAYEQYF,TGCGCCAGCAGCCCGGACAGGGCCTACGAGCAGTACTTC
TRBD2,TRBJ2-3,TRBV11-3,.,CASSHPLAGTNTQYF,TGTGCCAGCAGCCACCCCTTAGCGGGGACCAATACGCAGTATTTT
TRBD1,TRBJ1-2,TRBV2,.,CASSYDRGTGGYTF,TGTGCCAGCAGCTACGACAGGGGGACCGGTGGCTACACCTTC
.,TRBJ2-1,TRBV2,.,CASPKDPRGVNEQFF,TGTGCCAGTCCCAAGGACCCCAGGGGTGTGAATGAGCAGTTCTTC
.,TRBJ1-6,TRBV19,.,CASSIFLAGQAGLNYNSPLHF,TGTGCCAGTAGTATCTTCTTGGCAGGCCAAGCCGGATTAAACTATAATTCACCCCTCCACTTT
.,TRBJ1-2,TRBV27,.,CASSYASGGYGYTF,TGTGCCAGCAGTTACGCATCCGGAGGCTATGGCTACACCTTC
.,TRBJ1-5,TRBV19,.,CASSQTSNQPQHF,TGTGCCAGTAGTCAGACAAGCAATCAGCCCCAGCATTTT
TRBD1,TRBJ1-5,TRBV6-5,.,CASSQTGGVQPQHF,TGTGCCAGCAGCCAGACAGGGGGAGTTCAGCCCCAGCATTTT
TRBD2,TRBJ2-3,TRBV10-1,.,CASFSGGTDTQYF,TGCGCCAGCTTTAGCGGGGGCACAGATACGCAGTATTTT
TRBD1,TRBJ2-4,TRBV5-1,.,CASSRTGTGKNIQYF,TGCGCCAGCAGCAGGACAGGGACGGGCAAAAACATTCAGTACTTC
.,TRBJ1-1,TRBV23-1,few,CASKGGAFF,TGCGCCAGTAAGGGAGGGGCTTTCTTT
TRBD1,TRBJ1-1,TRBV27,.,CASSLKGATEAFF,TGTGCCAGCAGTCTCAAGGGGGCCACTGAAGCTTTCTTT
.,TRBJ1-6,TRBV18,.,CASSLQDSPLHF,TGTGCCAGCTCACTACAGGATTCACCCCTCCACTTT
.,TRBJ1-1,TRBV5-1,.,CASSQDSMNTEAFF,TGCGCCAGCAGCCAAGACAGTATGAACACTGAAGCTTTCTTT
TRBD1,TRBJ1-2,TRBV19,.,CASSIDRTGRKTNYGYTF,TGTGCCAGTAGTATAGATCGGACAGGGAGGAAGACTAACTATGGCTACACCTTC
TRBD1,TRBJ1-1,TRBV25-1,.,CASSETGVRSTEAFF,TGTGCCAGCAGTGAGACAGGGGTTAGGAGCACTGAAGCTTTCTTT
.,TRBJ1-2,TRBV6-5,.,CASSSPGHENYGYTF,TGTGCCAGCAGTTCACCGGGACATGAGAACTATGGCTACACCTTC
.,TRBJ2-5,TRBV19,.,CASSEVGGASETQYF,TGTGCCAGTAGTGAAGTAGGGGGGGCCAGCGAGACCCAGTACTTC
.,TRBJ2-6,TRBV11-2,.,CASSLAGPSGANVLTF,TGTGCCAGCAGCTTAGCAGGCCCCTCTGGGGCCAACGTCCTGACTTTC
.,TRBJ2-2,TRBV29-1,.,CSVVITGELFF,TGCAGCGTTGTCATCACCGGGGAGCTGTTTTTT
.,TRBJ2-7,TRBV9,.,CASSVGGDGYEQYF,TGTGCCAGCAGCGTAGGCGGGGACGGGTACGAGCAGTACTTC
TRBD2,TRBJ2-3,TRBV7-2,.,CASSLGLAGGPDTQYF,TGTGCCAGCAGCCTGGGACTAGCGGGGGGGCCAGATACGCAGTATTTT
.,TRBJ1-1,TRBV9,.,CASSVGGGIGNTEAFF,TGTGCCAGCAGCGTAGGTGGGGGGATTGGTAACACTGAAGCTTTCTTT
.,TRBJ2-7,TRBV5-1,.,CASSLAAPGLEEQYF,TGCGCCAGCAGCTTGGCCGCACCGGGACTCGAAGAGCAGTACTTC
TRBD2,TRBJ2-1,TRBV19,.,CASSISSSGGNLWVGEQFF,TGTGCCAGTAGTATCAGTTCTAGCGGGGGGAACTTGTGGGTCGGTGAGCAGTTCTTC
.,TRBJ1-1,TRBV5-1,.,CASSKLWEGTEAFF,TGCGCCAGCAGCAAACTCTGGGAGGGCACTGAAGCTTTCTTT
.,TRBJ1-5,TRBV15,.,CATSRDRVLQPQHF,TGTGCCACCAGCAGAGATCGAGTACTTCAGCCCCAGCATTTT
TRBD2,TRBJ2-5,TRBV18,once,CASSPPNGGAHYF,TGTGCCAGCTCGCCACCGAACGGGGGGGCACATTACTTC
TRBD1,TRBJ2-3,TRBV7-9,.,CASSPNRGNTDTQYF,TGTGCCAGCAGCCCGAACAGGGGGAACACAGATACGCAGTATTTT
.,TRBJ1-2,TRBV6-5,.,CASSPTGGFYGYTF,TGTGCCAGCAGCCCGACGGGGGGTTTCTATGGCTACACCTTC
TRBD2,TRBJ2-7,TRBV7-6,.,CASSLVSGGPGGSYEQYF,TGTGCCAGCAGCTTGGTTAGCGGGGGCCCGGGGGGCTCCTACGAGCAGTACTTC
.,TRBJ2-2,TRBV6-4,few,CASSDTLQAGELFF,TGTGCCAGCAGTGACACACTTCAGGCCGGGGAGCTGTTTTTT